A selection of T cell receptor beta chains follows, all from one sample in a study of shared clonotypes between healthy human individuals. Clones were sequenced by immunoSEQ multiplex PCR, and TCRdb holds only the in-frame ones, with some missing. The sample carries roughly 2 million clones, around 95% recorded once. The sequenced material came from naive CD4+ T cells sorted from blood. The receptor set was obtained from a man aged 18 to 29 in good health. The CDR3 runs from the conserved cysteine through the conserved F or W. D genes are given only for firm matches. Some rows have no size entry. The others give once, few or many, or a class for an expanded clone.

clone size	CDR3 length	D gene	V gene	J gene	CDR3 DNA	CDR3 protein
-	14	TRBD1	TRBV5-4	TRBJ1-2	TGTGCCAGCAGCATACCGGGACAGGCCACGCGGTACACCTTC	CASSIPGQATRYTF
-	18	TRBD1	TRBV7-8	TRBJ2-7	TGTGCCAGCAGCTTAGCGCTGGGACAGGGAGGGAGCTCCTACGAGCAGTACTTC	CASSLALGQGGSSYEQYF
-	15	-	TRBV5-1	TRBJ1-5	TGCGCCAGCAGCTTGGATGGAGATGGGAATCAGCCCCAGCATTTT	CASSLDGDGNQPQHF
-	17	TRBD2	TRBV19	TRBJ2-1	TGTGCCAGTAGTATAGGGACTAGCGGGGTCTCCTACAATGAGCAGTTCTTC	CASSIGTSGVSYNEQFF
-	13	TRBD1	TRBV10-2	TRBJ1-2	TGCGCCAGCAGCAGGGGGCATGGGTATGGCTACACCTTC	CASSRGHGYGYTF
-	16	TRBD1	TRBV28	TRBJ1-4	TGTGCCAGCAGTTTAATAGGCAGGGGGCCAAATGAAAAACTGTTTTTT	CASSLIGRGPNEKLFF
-	16	-	TRBV5-4	TRBJ1-4	TGTGCCAGCAGCTTAGGGGCCGGGACTGAGAATGAAAAACTGTTTTTT	CASSLGAGTENEKLFF
-	14	TRBD2	TRBV6-6	TRBJ2-7	TGTGCCAGCAGTTACCAGGGAGGGGACTACGAGCAGTACTTC	CASSYQGGDYEQYF
-	16	-	TRBV7-9	TRBJ2-5	TGTGCCAGCAGCTTACTAAGGATGCGGCAGGAAGAGACCCAGTACTTC	CASSLLRMRQEETQYF
-	11	-	TRBV10-1	TRBJ2-1	TGCGCCTCTGGGAGGGGGAATGAGCAGTTCTTC	CASGRGNEQFF
once	15	-	TRBV19	TRBJ2-3	TGTGCCAGTAGTACGCTTGGCGGGACAACAGATACGCAGTATTTT	CASSTLGGTTDTQYF